The clone carrying this T cell receptor beta chain was seen many times. The antigen is not known. Between the trimmed V and J ends, which lost 0 bases and 2 bases, there was a span of 8 bases. The CDR3 extends over 14 amino acids. Germline CDR1 SGHRS, CDR2 YFSETQ. General study findings and limits: Tumor-infiltrating Treg TCR alpha and beta sequences overlapped most with tumor naive CD4+ T cells, then blood naive.

Semi-nested PCR with Nested Universal Primer A followed constant-region reverse priming of full-length variable regions. TCRdb reanalysed the 5' RACE reads using MiXCR and keeps one entry per CDR3 protein. This sample has about 53,000 distinct CDR3 sequences; approximately 24% occur once, and the top ten carry around 3%. This TCR derives from a female donor with breast cancer. The chain carries TRBV5-1 and TRBJ1-2, with D uncertain. Sequenced material: tumor-infiltrating naive CD4+ T cells sorted from the breast tumor. Regarding subset: naive CD4+ T cells, CD4+CD45RA+CD25-. The CDR3: CASSLGVWNYGYTF. The CDR3 region has the DNA TGCGCCAGCAGCTTGGGGGTGTGGAACTATGGCTACACCTTC.